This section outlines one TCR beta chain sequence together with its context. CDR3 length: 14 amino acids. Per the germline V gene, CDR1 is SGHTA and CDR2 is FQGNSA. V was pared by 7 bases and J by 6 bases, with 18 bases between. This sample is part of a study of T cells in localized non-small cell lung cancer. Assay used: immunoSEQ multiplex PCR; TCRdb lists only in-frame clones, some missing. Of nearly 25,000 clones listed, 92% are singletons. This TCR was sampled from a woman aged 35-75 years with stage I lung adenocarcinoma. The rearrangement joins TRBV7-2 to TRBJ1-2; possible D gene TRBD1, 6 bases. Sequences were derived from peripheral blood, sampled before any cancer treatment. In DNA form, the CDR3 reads TGTGCCAGCATCAAAACCGGGACATTAAATGGCTACACCTTC. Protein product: CASIKTGTLNGYTF.